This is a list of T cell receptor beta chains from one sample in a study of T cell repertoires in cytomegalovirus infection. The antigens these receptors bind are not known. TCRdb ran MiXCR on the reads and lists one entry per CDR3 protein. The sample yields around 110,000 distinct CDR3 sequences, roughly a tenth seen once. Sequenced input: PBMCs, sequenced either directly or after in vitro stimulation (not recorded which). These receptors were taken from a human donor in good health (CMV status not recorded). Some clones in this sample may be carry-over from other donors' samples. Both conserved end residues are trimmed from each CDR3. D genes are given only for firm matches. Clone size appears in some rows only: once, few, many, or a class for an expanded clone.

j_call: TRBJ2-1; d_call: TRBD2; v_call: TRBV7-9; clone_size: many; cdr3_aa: ASSLGGELSYNEQF
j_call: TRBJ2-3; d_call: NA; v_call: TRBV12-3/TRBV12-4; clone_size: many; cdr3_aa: ASNRADTQY
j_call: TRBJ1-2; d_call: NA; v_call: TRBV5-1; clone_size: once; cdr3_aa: ASSPEGLLGYT
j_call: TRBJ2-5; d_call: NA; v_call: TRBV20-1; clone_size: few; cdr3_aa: SAYQDPETQY
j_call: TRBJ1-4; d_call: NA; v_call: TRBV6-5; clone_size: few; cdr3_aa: ASRFTATNEKLF
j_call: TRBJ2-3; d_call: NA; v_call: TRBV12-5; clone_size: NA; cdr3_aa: ASGRQNLADTQY
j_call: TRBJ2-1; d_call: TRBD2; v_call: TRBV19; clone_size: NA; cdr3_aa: ASSMDRASGFYNEQF
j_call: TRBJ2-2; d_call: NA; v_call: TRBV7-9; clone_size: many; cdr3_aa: ASSTPIAEAGELF
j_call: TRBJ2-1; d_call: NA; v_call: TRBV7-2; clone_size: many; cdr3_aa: ASSQRLRPMRGNEQF
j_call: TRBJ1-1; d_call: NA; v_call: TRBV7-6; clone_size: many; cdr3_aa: ASSPPGNTEAF
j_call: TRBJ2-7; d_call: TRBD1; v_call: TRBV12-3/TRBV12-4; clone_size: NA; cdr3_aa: ASTYRGSYEQY
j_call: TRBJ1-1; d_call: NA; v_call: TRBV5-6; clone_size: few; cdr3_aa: ASRVMNTEAF
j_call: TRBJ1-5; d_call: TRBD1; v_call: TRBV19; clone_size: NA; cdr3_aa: ASSPLPGGGQPQH
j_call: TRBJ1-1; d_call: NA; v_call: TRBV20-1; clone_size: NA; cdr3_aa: SASSPLNTEAF
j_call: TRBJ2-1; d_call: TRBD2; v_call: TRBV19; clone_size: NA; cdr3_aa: ASRGLAGYNEQF
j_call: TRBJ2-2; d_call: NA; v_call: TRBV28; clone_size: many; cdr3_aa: AAKSLVDGELF
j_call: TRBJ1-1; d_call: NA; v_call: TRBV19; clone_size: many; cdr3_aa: ASSIGEGTEAF
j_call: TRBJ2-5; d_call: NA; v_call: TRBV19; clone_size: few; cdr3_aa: ASTAGGNPQETQY
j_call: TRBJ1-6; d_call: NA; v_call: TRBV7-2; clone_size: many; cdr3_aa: ASSLGQRGGSYNSPLH
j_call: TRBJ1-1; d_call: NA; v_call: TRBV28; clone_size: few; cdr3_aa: ASSLPEGRGAF
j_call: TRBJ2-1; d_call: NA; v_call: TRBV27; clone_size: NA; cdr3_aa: ASSLFRGNEQF
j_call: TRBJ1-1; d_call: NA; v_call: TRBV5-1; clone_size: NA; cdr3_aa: ASSLVSQTTEAF
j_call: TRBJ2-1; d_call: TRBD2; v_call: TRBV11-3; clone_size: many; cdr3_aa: ASRGERSGGSGRYNEQF
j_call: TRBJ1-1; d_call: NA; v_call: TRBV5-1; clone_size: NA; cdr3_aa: ASSLEPHTLDEAF
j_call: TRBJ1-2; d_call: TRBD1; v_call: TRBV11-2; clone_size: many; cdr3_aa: ASSPGQGGYT